This is a list of T cell receptor beta chains from one sample in a study of T cells in tumors after PD-1 blockade. The table came from immunoSEQ multiplex PCR; TCRdb's copy has only in-frame clones and leaves some out. Among roughly 47,000 clones listed, 79% were seen once. The specimen comprised PBMCs, sampled before anti-PD-1 treatment. The receptors originated from a human donor with basal cell carcinoma. The CDR3 runs from the conserved cysteine through the conserved F or W. The order of the fields is CDR3 protein, clone size, V gene. Clone size is stated in some rows and not others, as once, few, many or a class when expanded.

CDR3: CASSPGTNTEAFF
size: once
V: TRBV6-5

CDR3: CASRLAGRVGGDRVIPEAFF
size: .
V: TRBV12-2

CDR3: CATSRVGTGGETQYF
size: .
V: TRBV15

CDR3: CASSSRDSHGDTQYF
size: many
V: TRBV7-2

CDR3: CASSLVAGAANTGELFF
size: .
V: TRBV28

CDR3: CASSLGQGGAEQYF
size: .
V: TRBV7-8

CDR3: CASSHSGDTGELFF
size: .
V: TRBV7-9

CDR3: CSVEAPGGRQTQYF
size: .
V: TRBV29-1

CDR3: CASSWGTGRPGELFF
size: once
V: TRBV28

CDR3: CASSPGVWATEAFF
size: .
V: TRBV10-1

CDR3: CASSPGGGETQYF
size: .
V: TRBV10-1

CDR3: CSIQVTEGEKLFF
size: .
V: TRBV29-1

CDR3: CASSPVGGGRDEAFF
size: .
V: TRBV6-5